This entry lists 28 T cell receptor beta chains sequenced from one sample in a study of cytomegalovirus exposure and HLA in healthy donors. The PCR was carried out with 60 Vbeta primers and 13 Jbeta primers. The data were produced by immunoSEQ multiplex PCR, yet TCRdb's version contains in-frame clones alone and is incomplete. The data show 110,000 to 150,000 clones, about four fifths seen once. The sample taken for sequencing was PBMCs. Receptors originate from a female donor in good health and CMV-seronegative.

The genes are TRBV7-2 and TRBJ1-3; TRBD1 might be the D (5 bases). This CDR3 region has 16 residues. Germline CDR1 and CDR2: SGHTA and FQGNSA. Trimming removed 5 bases from V and 2 bases from J, with 16 bases in between. The CDR3 is CASSDTPVGPGNTIYF. CDR3 DNA: TGTGCCAGCAGCGACACACCCGTGGGGCCTGGAAACACCATATATTTT.

This chain joins TRBV5-4 and TRBJ2-3, with 9 bases fitting TRBD2. Germline V gene sequence: CDR1 SGHNT, CDR2 YYREEE (reference sequence). Trimming at V came to 4 bases and at J to 2 bases, leaving 8 bases not matched to a gene. CDR3 length equals 16 residues. CDR3 nucleotides: TGTGCCAGCAGCCCCCGGACTAGCGCGAACACAGATACGCAGTATTTT. Translation gives CASSPRTSANTDTQYF.

The rearrangement uses TRBV9 and TRBJ1-3; 7 bases line up with TRBD1. Germline CDR1 reads SGDLS; CDR2 reads YYNGEE. The CDR3 totals 15 residues. Losses at the gene ends were 0 bases for V and 4 bases for J; bases not matched to a gene: 4. CDR3: CASSVEGAGGNTIYF. As DNA, the CDR3 is TGTGCCAGCAGCGTAGAGGGGGCGGGAGGAAACACCATATATTTT. Looking up the rest from reference TRBV9 and TRBJ1-3 gives the full variable domain: DSGVTQTPKHLITATGQRVTLRCSPRSGDLSVYWYQQSLDQGLQFLIQYYNGEERAKGNILERFSAQQFPDLHSELNLSSLELGDSALYFCASSVEGAGGNTIYFGEGSWLTVV.

The genes are TRBV12-5 and TRBJ2-1; D may be TRBD1 (6 bases). There are 16 residues in the CDR3. Germline V gene lookup returns CDR1 LGHNT and CDR2 FRNRAP. V was clipped by 0 bases and J by 7 bases, with 16 bases between them. The CDR3 spells CASGLVPARGTNEQFF. DNA of the CDR3: TGTGCTAGTGGTTTGGTACCGGCCAGGGGTACAAATGAGCAGTTCTTC.

This sequence joins TRBV21-1 and TRBJ2-2; TRBD1, as called in the table, went unchecked against the DNA. TRBV21-1 is a known pseudogene. The CDR3 runs 16 residues. CDR3: CASSITDISNTGELFF. DNA for the CDR3: TGTGCCAGCAGCATCACGGACATTTCGAACACCGGGGAGCTGTTTTTT.

This clone has a handful of counts. V usage is TRBV9 and J usage is TRBJ2-7, with D perhaps matching TRBD2 (6 bases). CDR1 and CDR2 (germline): SGDLS, YYNGEE. The germline V and J ends were trimmed by 4 bases and 2 bases, with 16 bases remaining between them. The CDR3 has 15 amino acids. The CDR3 region is CASSPSAGPTYEQYF. DNA for the CDR3: TGTGCCAGCAGCCCCTCTGCGGGACCTACCTACGAGCAGTACTTC.

The rearrangement links TRBV11-2 to TRBJ2-3; no clear D gene. With 6 bases removed from V and 0 bases from J, the gap between germline ends came to 13 bases. From germline, CDR1 is SGHAT and CDR2 FQNNGV. The CDR3 is made up of 15 amino acids. CDR3 sequence: CASRRLLSSTDTQYF. CDR3 bases: TGTGCCAGCAGGAGACTCCTCTCTAGCACAGATACGCAGTATTTT.

V is TRBV7-9 and J is TRBJ2-5; 7 nucleotides agree with TRBD1. The CDR3 loop spans 13 amino acids. Germline lookup yields CDR1 SEHNR and CDR2 FQNEAQ (reference sequence). V was pared by 5 bases and J by 6 bases, with 6 bases of the junction left unmatched. The DNA for the CDR3 is TGTGCCAGCAGCCTGACAGGGTTGAAGACCCAGTACTTC. Protein product: CASSLTGLKTQYF. The whole variable domain, remainder taken from reference TRBV7-9 and TRBJ2-5, is DTGVSQNPRHKITKRGQNVTFRCDPISEHNRLYWYRQTLGQGPEFLTYFQNEAQLEKSRLLSDRFSAERPKGSFSTLEIQRTEQGDSAMYLCASSLTGLKTQYFGPGTRLLVL.

This chain links TRBV5-4 with TRBJ1-1; D possibly corresponds to TRBD1 (6 bases). Germline CDR1 reads SGHNT; CDR2 reads YYREEE (reference sequence). This CDR3 spans 16 amino acids. Trimming took 5 bases from V and 0 from J, leaving 17 bases between them. The CDR3 bases are TGTGCCAGCAGTCAGTATCCAGGGGAGATGAACACTGAAGCTTTCTTT. Encoded protein: CASSQYPGEMNTEAFF.

The CDR3 region is CASSLETVYEQYF. CDR3 DNA sequence: TGTGCCAGCAGCTTAGAAACGGTTTACGAGCAGTACTTC. V gene TRBV7-2 combines with J gene TRBJ2-7; D remains ambiguous. The germline V gene encodes CDR1 SGHTA and CDR2 FQGNSA. The V gene lost 1 base and the J gene lost 4 bases, with 8 bases spanning the gap. The CDR3 is 13 amino acids.

The chain combines TRBV5-4 with TRBJ1-5; a possible D gene is TRBD1 (5 bases). Trimming cost V 4 bases and J 7 bases, with 15 bases left between them. This CDR3 is 14 amino acids long. Germline loops: CDR1 SGHNT, CDR2 YYREEE (reference sequence). CDR3 sequence: CASSPEPGKQPQHF. CDR3 DNA sequence: TGTGCCAGCAGCCCCGAACCAGGGAAACAGCCCCAGCATTTT.

The J gene is TRBJ2-2, the V gene TRBV9, with no clear D. CDR1 and CDR2 (germline): SGDLS, YYNGEE. The CDR3 runs 14 residues. With 0 bases removed from V and 4 bases from J, the gap between germline ends came to 7 bases. As DNA, the CDR3 is TGTGCCAGCAGCGTAGGAGCGAGCACCGGGGAGCTGTTTTTT. It is translated as CASSVGASTGELFF.

This clone was observed a handful of times. The chain carries TRBV4-1 and TRBJ2-6; D ambiguous. Trimming left V 2 bases short and J 2 bases short, with 7 bases between. The CDR3 loop spans 15 amino acids. The germline V gene encodes CDR1 MGHRA and CDR2 YSYEKL. CDR3 residues: CASSQRVTGANVLTF. CDR3 nucleotide sequence: TGCGCCAGCAGCCAACGAGTTACTGGGGCCAACGTCCTGACTTTC.

This rearrangement joins TRBV18 to TRBJ1-6, with D perhaps TRBD1 (5 bases). CDR1 and CDR2 (germline): KGHSH, LQKENI. V was clipped by 3 bases and J by 7 bases, with 13 bases between them. The CDR3 loop spans 15 amino acids. DNA for the CDR3: TGTGCCAGCTCACCGCAGGGTCCGACGAATTCACCCCTCCACTTT. Protein sequence: CASSPQGPTNSPLHF.

This sequence joins TRBV28 and TRBJ2-1; unclear D gene. The CDR3 covers 14 residues. The germline gives CDR1 MDHEN, CDR2 SYDVKM. V shed 6 bases and J shed 7 bases, with 16 bases lying between them. CDR3 loop: CASRPRVESNEQFF. CDR3 coding DNA: TGTGCCAGCAGACCCCGGGTGGAATCGAATGAGCAGTTCTTC. The whole variable domain, remainder taken from reference TRBV28 and TRBJ2-1, is DVKVTQSSRYLVKRTGEKVFLECVQDMDHENMFWYRQDPGLGLRLIYFSYDVKMKEKGDIPEGYSVSREKKERFSLILESASTNQTSMYLCASRPRVESNEQFFGPGTRLTVL.

CDR3 nucleotides: TGCGCCAGCAGCCAAGACCTTCACGGGGGGCTCACAGATACGCAGTATTTT. This sequence encodes CASSQDLHGGLTDTQYF. The chain has TRBV4-3 and TRBJ2-3, with D perhaps matching TRBD2 (7 bases). Trimming pared 0 bases from V and 2 bases from J, leaving 15 bases between. This CDR3 region has 17 residues. Germline V lookup: CDR1 LGHNA, CDR2 YSLEER.

The V and J genes are TRBV7-9 and TRBJ1-2; possibly TRBD1 for D (6 bases). Trimming cost V 5 bases and J 6 bases, with 16 bases left between them. The germline gives CDR1 SEHNR, CDR2 FQNEAQ (reference sequence). CDR3 length equals 14 residues. The CDR3 bases are TGTGCCAGCAGCCCTGGGGCAGGGGTAAATGGCTACACCTTC. Translated: CASSPGAGVNGYTF.

V and J are TRBV28 and TRBJ1-4, with TRBD1 identical over 7 bases. Per the germline V gene, CDR1 is MDHEN and CDR2 is SYDVKM. V lost 8 bases, J lost 5 bases, and 8 bases stayed unmatched. The CDR3 is made up of 14 amino acids. CDR3 region: CASGAGTENEKLFF. DNA for the CDR3: TGTGCCAGCGGAGCCGGGACAGAAAATGAAAAACTGTTTTTT.

The V gene is TRBV15, the J gene TRBJ2-3; tentatively, D is TRBD2 (5 bases). With 5 bases removed from V and 5 bases from J, the gap between germline ends came to 8 bases. CDR3 length: 12 amino acids. Germline V CDR1 and CDR2: LNHNV, YYDKDF (reference sequence). CDR3 nucleotide sequence: TGTGCCACCAGCCCCGGAGGAGATACGCAGTATTTT. Residues: CATSPGGDTQYF.

This chain connects TRBV27 to TRBJ2-3; D remains ambiguous. Deletions cut 6 bases from V and 2 bases from J, with 18 bases between. From germline, CDR1 is MNHEY and CDR2 SMNVEV (reference sequence). This CDR3 has 16 amino acids. The CDR3, as DNA: TGTGCCAGCAGACCCCTCCGTGGGCTTTACACAGATACGCAGTATTTT. It codes for CASRPLRGLYTDTQYF.

The chain carries TRBV5-8 and TRBJ2-3; D may be TRBD1 (6 bases). This CDR3 spans 16 amino acids. CDR1 is SGHTS, CDR2 YDEGEE, per germline. V was trimmed by 4 bases and J by 4 bases, leaving 19 bases between them. The CDR3 region has the DNA TGTGCCAGCAGCGACCTGGACAGACTGATGTCAGATACGCAGTATTTT. This codes for CASSDLDRLMSDTQYF.

CDR3 nucleotide sequence: TGTGCCAGCAGCTTAGTGGGGCGACGAGAAAAACTGTTTTTT. Its translation: CASSLVGRREKLFF. The chain couples TRBV11-2 to TRBJ1-4; D might be TRBD1 (5 bases). CDR3 length equals 14 residues. The ends were cut back, 1 base at V and 8 bases at J, with 11 bases in the middle. The germline V gene has CDR1 SGHAT and CDR2 FQNNGV.

V is TRBV5-4 and J is TRBJ1-4; TRBD1 matches at 7 bases. The V gene's germline CDR1 is SGHNT and CDR2 YYREEE (reference sequence). With V trimmed by 2 bases and J by 3 bases, 7 bases remained unmatched. CDR3 length: 16 amino acids. The CDR3 loop is CASSFRPGQPNEKLFF. The CDR3 DNA reads TGTGCCAGCAGCTTTCGACCGGGACAGCCTAATGAAAAACTGTTTTTT. The complete variable domain, with remaining parts taken from reference TRBV5-4 and TRBJ1-4, reads ETGVTQSPTHLIKTRGQQVTLRCSSQSGHNTVSWYQQALGQGPQFIFQYYREEENGRGNFPPRFSGLQFPNYSSELNVNALELDDSALYLCASSFRPGQPNEKLFFGSGTQLSVL.

The chain links TRBV18 to TRBJ2-3, with 8 bases fitting TRBD2. This CDR3 contains 16 residues. The trim removed 6 bases at V and 1 base at J, leaving 9 bases unmatched. Germline values: CDR1 KGHSH, CDR2 LQKENI. The CDR3 protein is CASSPARGVGTDTQYF. The DNA for the CDR3 is TGTGCCAGCTCTCCGGCGCGGGGGGTCGGCACAGATACGCAGTATTTT.

This chain links TRBV6-5 with TRBJ2-7; 9 nucleotides match TRBD1. V shed 5 bases and J 3 bases; nucleotides not matched to a gene: 8. There are 15 residues in the CDR3. The germline V gene has CDR1 MNHEY and CDR2 SVGAGI. CDR3 DNA sequence: TGTGCCAGCAGTACCCCAGGACAGGGGCTCTACGAGCAGTACTTC. Amino acids: CASSTPGQGLYEQYF.

This sequence joins TRBV10-2 and TRBJ2-5; maybe TRBD2 (5 bases). This CDR3 has 13 amino acids. Deletions cut 5 bases from V and 5 bases from J, with 12 bases between. The V gene's germline CDR1 is WSHSY and CDR2 SAAADI. The DNA for the CDR3 is TGCGCCAGCAGTCAACCTAGCACTGAGACCCAGTACTTC. Translated: CASSQPSTETQYF.

The V call is TRBV11-2, the J call TRBJ2-4; 7 bases agree with TRBD1. The V gene end was trimmed by 0 bases and the J gene end by 8 bases; junction bases not matched to a gene: 10. There are 16 residues in the CDR3. Germline-derived CDR1 and CDR2 are SGHAT and FQNNGV. The CDR3 coding sequence is TGTGCCAGCAGCTTAGATCGGTCAGGGGGTTCTTACATTCAGTACTTC. This translates into CASSLDRSGGSYIQYF. The full variable domain, in which reference TRBV11-2 and TRBJ2-4 provide the parts outside the CDR3, is EAGVAQSPRYKIIEKRQSVAFWCNPISGHATLYWYQQILGQGPKLLIQFQNNGVVDDSQLPKDRFSAERLKGVDSTLKIQPAKLEDSAVYLCASSLDRSGGSYIQYFGAGTRLSVL.

The CDR3 spells CASSTRASAGTEAFF. In DNA, the CDR3 is TGTGCCAGCAGCACCCGGGCCTCGGCGGGGACTGAAGCTTTCTTT. This chain joins TRBV9 and TRBJ1-1; D gene unclear. The CDR3 covers 15 residues. V was trimmed by 4 bases and J by 5 bases, leaving 18 bases between them. CDR1 and CDR2 from the germline V gene are SGDLS and YYNGEE.